These 21 T cell receptor beta chains came from one sample sequenced in a study of cytomegalovirus exposure and HLA in healthy donors. Researchers ran the PCR with 60 Vbeta and 13 Jbeta primers. The data were produced by immunoSEQ multiplex PCR, yet TCRdb's version contains in-frame clones alone and is incomplete. The repertoire consists of some 120,000 clones, with about 8.6% occurring once and the leading ten covering approximately 6.6%. Source material: PBMCs. Receptors were obtained from a woman aged 40-49 years in good health and CMV-seropositive.

The chain joins TRBV2 to TRBJ1-2, with 11 bases identical to TRBD1. V was clipped by 6 bases and J by 4 bases; unmatched bases: 4. The CDR3 loop spans 14 amino acids. Looked up from germline, CDR1 is SNHLY and CDR2 is FYNNEI. The CDR3 DNA is TGTGCCAGCAGGGGGACAGGGGGAGCCTATGGCTACACCTTC. As protein: CASRGTGGAYGYTF.

This clone has a handful of counts. This chain links TRBV30 with TRBJ2-1; tentatively, D is TRBD2 (5 bases). The length of the CDR3 is 14 residues. The germline V gene has CDR1 GTSNPN and CDR2 SVGIG (reference sequence). The V gene lost 1 base and the J gene lost 3 bases, with 10 bases spanning the gap. The CDR3 sequence is CAWSGLAGYNEQFF. In nucleotides, the CDR3 is TGTGCCTGGAGTGGCCTAGCAGGCTACAATGAGCAGTTCTTC.

The chain carries TRBV10-3 and TRBJ2-2, with TRBD1 as a possible D gene (5 bases). Germline V gives CDR1 ENHRY, CDR2 SYGVKD. There are 13 residues in the CDR3. Trimming stripped 10 bases from V and 0 bases from J, with 9 bases between. CDR3 sequence reads: CATGHTNTGELFF. CDR3 DNA: TGTGCCACCGGACACACGAACACCGGGGAGCTGTTTTTT.

This chain links TRBV6-6 with TRBJ2-7; 7 bases fit TRBD1. The V gene's germline CDR1 is MNHNY and CDR2 SVGAGI (reference sequence). With V trimmed by 0 bases and J by 1 base, 6 bases remained unmatched. CDR3 length equals 16 residues. The CDR3 DNA reads TGTGCCAGCAGTTACTCGCGACAGGGTGGTTCCTACGAGCAGTACTTC. Its translation is CASSYSRQGGSYEQYF.

This clone came up a few times. The chain uses TRBV5-1 and TRBJ2-7, with 10 positions matching TRBD2. This CDR3 comprises 14 residues. Per the germline V gene, CDR1 is SGHRS and CDR2 is YFSETQ. The V and J ends lost 2 bases and 6 bases, in that order; junction bases with no gene match: 5. This chain's CDR3 is CASSLGTSAGEQYF. The CDR3 region has the DNA TGCGCCAGCAGCTTAGGGACTAGCGCGGGCGAGCAGTACTTC.

V gene TRBV5-1 combines with J gene TRBJ2-2; D is undetermined. Germline CDR1 reads SGHRS; CDR2 reads YFSETQ. CDR3 size: 14 residues. V lost 6 bases, J lost 3 bases, and 12 bases lay in between. The CDR3, as DNA: TGCGCCAGCACTGTCCAGGCCCACACCGGGGAGCTGTTTTTT. Protein: CASTVQAHTGELFF.

The chain uses TRBV30 and TRBJ2-7; 12 bases line up with TRBD2. The germline V gene encodes CDR1 GTSNPN and CDR2 SVGIG (reference sequence). V was pared by 8 bases and J by 3 bases, with 5 bases of the junction left unmatched. This CDR3 region has 13 residues. The CDR3 nucleotides read TGTGCCCACATGACTAGCGGGGGCTACGAGCAGTACTTC. The encoded protein is CAHMTSGGYEQYF.

The J gene is TRBJ2-2, the V gene TRBV5-6, with 8 bases fitting TRBD1. The CDR3 totals 16 residues. CDR1 and CDR2 from the germline V gene are SGHDT and YYEEEE. V dropped 3 bases and J dropped 3; count of bases not matched to a gene: 7. CDR3 sequence reads: CASSSGQGRYTGELFF. In DNA, the CDR3 is TGTGCCAGCAGCTCAGGACAGGGTCGTTACACCGGGGAGCTGTTTTTT.

This CDR3 reads CASSYRGAYTEAFF. Here the CDR3 DNA reads TGTGCCAGTAGTTACAGGGGGGCGTACACTGAAGCTTTCTTT. This chain uses TRBV19 with TRBJ1-1; 8 bases are shared with TRBD1. Germline trimming cut 5 bases from V and 3 bases from J; bases unmatched to any gene: 5. CDR1 is LNHDA and CDR2 is SQIVND in the germline V gene (reference sequence). CDR3 length equals 14 residues.

This clone was seen a handful of times. The chain links TRBV18 to TRBJ1-2; the match to TRBD1 covers 7 bases. The CDR3 is 15 residues long. Germline lookup yields CDR1 KGHSH and CDR2 LQKENI. V was pared by 3 bases and J by 0 bases, with 4 bases of the junction left unmatched. CDR3 DNA: TGTGCCAGCTCACCCGGGACAGTATCTAACTATGGCTACACCTTC. It is translated as CASSPGTVSNYGYTF. Drawing the rest from reference TRBV18 and TRBJ1-2, the complete variable domain is NAGVMQNPRHLVRRRGQEARLRCSPMKGHSHVYWYRQLPEEGLKFMVYLQKENIIDESGMPKERFSAEFPKEGPSILRIQQVVRGDSAAYFCASSPGTVSNYGYTFGSGTRLTVV.

There are a few counts of this clone. The chain combines TRBV25-1 with TRBJ1-5, with D uncertain. V was shortened by 4 bases and J by 3 bases, with 7 bases between the two germline ends. CDR1 MGHDK and CDR2 SYGVNS come from the germline V gene. This CDR3 is 13 amino acids long. The CDR3 coding sequence is TGTGCCAGCAGTGTTTTAGACAATCAGCCCCAGCATTTT. Protein product: CASSVLDNQPQHF.

The chain uses TRBV5-6 and TRBJ1-2; a possible D gene is TRBD1 (6 bases). The CDR3 covers 13 residues. The germline V gene encodes CDR1 SGHDT and CDR2 YYEEEE. V dropped 0 bases and J dropped 8 bases, with 11 bases sitting between them. CDR3 amino acids: CASSLGTGYGYTF. The CDR3, as DNA: TGTGCCAGCAGCTTGGGTACAGGGTACGGCTACACCTTC. The full variable domain, with the rest looked up from reference TRBV5-6 and TRBJ1-2, is DAGVTQSPTHLIKTRGQQVTLRCSPKSGHDTVSWYQQALGQGPQFIFQYYEEEERQRGNFPDRFSGHQFPNYSSELNVNALLLGDSALYLCASSLGTGYGYTFGSGTRLTVV.

The V call is TRBV12-5, the J call TRBJ1-1, with TRBD1 matching 9 bases. The CDR3 has 14 residues. CDR1 LGHNT and CDR2 FRNRAP come from the germline V gene. V was pared by 6 bases and J by 11 bases, with 13 bases of the junction left unmatched. CDR3 DNA: TGTGCTAGTGGCCAACCACAGGGGGCGGCGACGGCTTTCTTT. This codes for CASGQPQGAATAFF.

The rearrangement joins TRBV11-2 to TRBJ1-6, with 7 bases identical to TRBD1. Looked up from germline, CDR1 is SGHAT and CDR2 is FQNNGV. V trimming: 5 bases; J trimming: 6 bases; junction bases outside the gene matches: 1. This CDR3 has 13 amino acids. This chain's CDR3 is CASSQGVNSPLHF. The CDR3 DNA follows: TGTGCCAGCAGCCAGGGGGTTAATTCACCCCTCCACTTT.

As to this clone: Other DNA sequences of this sample code for an identical CDR3. The chain has TRBV6-1 and TRBJ1-6; D uncertain. The germline V gene has CDR1 MNHNS and CDR2 SASEGT. The ends were cut back, 4 bases at V and 3 bases at J, with 7 bases in the middle. CDR3 length: 14 amino acids. The CDR3 DNA follows: TGTGCCAGCAGTGCGGGAGTCTATAATTCACCCCTCCACTTT. Translated, it gives CASSAGVYNSPLHF.

The chain has TRBV7-3 and TRBJ2-7, with 9 bases identical to TRBD1. This CDR3 is built from 17 residues. The germline V gene has CDR1 SGHTA and CDR2 FQGTGA. The trim removed 1 base at V and 2 bases at J, leaving 9 bases unmatched. CDR3: CASSLIRGQGTPYEQYF. The CDR3 coding sequence is TGTGCCAGCAGCTTAATTAGAGGACAGGGGACCCCCTACGAGCAGTACTTC. The full variable domain, with the rest looked up from reference TRBV7-3 and TRBJ2-7, is GAGVSQTPSNKVTEKGKYVELRCDPISGHTALYWYRQSLGQGPEFLIYFQGTGAADDSGLPNDRFFAVRPEGSVSTLKIQRTERGDSAVYLCASSLIRGQGTPYEQYFGPGTRLTVT.

The chain recombines TRBV19 with TRBJ2-7; D is possibly TRBD2 (7 bases). Germline CDR1 and CDR2: LNHDA and SQIVND (reference sequence). This CDR3 has 15 amino acids. Trimming cost V 4 bases and J 0 bases, with 13 bases left between them. The chain's CDR3 is CASSKGEGSSYEQYF. The CDR3, as DNA: TGTGCCAGTAGTAAGGGGGAGGGGAGCTCCTACGAGCAGTACTTC.

V gene TRBV27 combines with J gene TRBJ1-1, with D unresolved. Trimming cost V 0 bases and J 1 base, with 6 bases left between them. CDR1 is MNHEY and CDR2 is SMNVEV in the germline V gene (reference sequence). The CDR3 has 14 residues. The CDR3 DNA sequence: TGTGCCAGCAGTTTATCGAGAGGGAACACTGAAGCTTTCTTT. Translation: CASSLSRGNTEAFF.

This clone was seen a handful of times. The rearrangement links TRBV10-3 to TRBJ2-7, with TRBD1 identical over 10 bases. The CDR3 runs 13 residues. V shed 6 bases and J 5 bases; nucleotides not matched to a gene: 4. The germline CDR1 and CDR2 sequences are ENHRY and SYGVKD. CDR3 in amino acids: CAIRKTGGDEQYF. The CDR3 nucleotides read TGTGCCATCAGGAAGACAGGGGGCGACGAGCAGTACTTC.

This rearrangement joins TRBV18 to TRBJ1-2; D not resolved. The V end lost 3 bases, the J end lost 3 bases, and 8 bases lay between the germline ends. Germline V CDR1 and CDR2: KGHSH, LQKENI. The CDR3 is made up of 13 amino acids. CDR3 loop: CASSPSEDYGYTF. For the CDR3, the DNA is TGTGCCAGCTCACCGTCGGAGGACTATGGCTACACCTTC.

The rearrangement uses TRBV13 and TRBJ1-1; a weak D match, TRBD1 (5 bases). The CDR3 loop spans 15 amino acids. Germline V gene data show CDR1 as PRHDT and CDR2 as FYEKMQ (reference sequence). V lost 1 base, J lost 5 bases, and 14 bases lay in between. The CDR3 spells CASSLVGQVRTEAFF. In DNA form, the CDR3 reads TGTGCCAGCAGCTTAGTGGGGCAGGTAAGGACTGAAGCTTTCTTT.